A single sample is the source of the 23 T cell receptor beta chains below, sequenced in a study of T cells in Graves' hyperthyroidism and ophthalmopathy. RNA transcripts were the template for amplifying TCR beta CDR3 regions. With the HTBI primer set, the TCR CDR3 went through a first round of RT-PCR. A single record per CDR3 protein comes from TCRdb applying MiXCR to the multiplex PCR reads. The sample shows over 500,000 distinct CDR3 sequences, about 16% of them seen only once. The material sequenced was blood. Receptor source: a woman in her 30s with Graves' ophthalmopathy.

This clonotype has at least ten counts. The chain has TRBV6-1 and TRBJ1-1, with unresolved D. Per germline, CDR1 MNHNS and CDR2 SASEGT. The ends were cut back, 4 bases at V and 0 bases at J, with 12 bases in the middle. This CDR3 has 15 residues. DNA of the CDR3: TGTGCCAGCAGTGGATTTGACGCTGTGAACACTGAAGCTTTCTTT. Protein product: CASSGFDAVNTEAFF.

The chain's CDR3 is CASSQEMVLAEGHTGELFF. The DNA for the CDR3 is TGCGCCAGCAGCCAAGAAATGGTACTAGCGGAGGGACACACCGGGGAGCTGTTTTTT. The chain combines TRBV4-3 with TRBJ2-2, with TRBD2 matching over 8 bases. J was trimmed by 3 bases and V by 0 bases; bases with no gene match: 12. Germline V gene sequence: CDR1 LGHNA, CDR2 YSLEER. The CDR3 spans 19 residues.

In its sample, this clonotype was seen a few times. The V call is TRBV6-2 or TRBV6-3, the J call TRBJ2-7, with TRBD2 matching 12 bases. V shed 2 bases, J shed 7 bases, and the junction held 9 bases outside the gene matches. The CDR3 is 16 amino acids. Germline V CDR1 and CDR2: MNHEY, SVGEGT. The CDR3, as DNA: TGTGCCAGCAGTTACGCATGGGGACTAGCGGGTTTGGAGCAGTACTTC. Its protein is CASSYAWGLAGLEQYF.

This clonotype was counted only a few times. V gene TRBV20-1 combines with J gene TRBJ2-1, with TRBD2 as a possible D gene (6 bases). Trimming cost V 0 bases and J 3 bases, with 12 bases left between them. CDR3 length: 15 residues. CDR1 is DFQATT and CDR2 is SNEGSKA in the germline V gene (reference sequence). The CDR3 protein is CSARDTLASYNEQFF. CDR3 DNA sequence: TGCAGTGCTAGAGATACCCTAGCGAGCTACAATGAGCAGTTCTTC.

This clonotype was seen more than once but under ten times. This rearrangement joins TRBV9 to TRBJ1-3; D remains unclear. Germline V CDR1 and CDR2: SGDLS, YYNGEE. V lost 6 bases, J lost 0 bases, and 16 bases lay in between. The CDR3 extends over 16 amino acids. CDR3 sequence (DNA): TGTGCCAGCAACCCAGGAGTGGGGAACTCTGGAAACACCATATATTTT. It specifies CASNPGVGNSGNTIYF.

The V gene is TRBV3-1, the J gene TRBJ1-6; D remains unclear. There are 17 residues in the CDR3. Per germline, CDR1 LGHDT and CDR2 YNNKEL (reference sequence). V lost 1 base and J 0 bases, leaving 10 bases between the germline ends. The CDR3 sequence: CASSQGFLVSYNSPLHF. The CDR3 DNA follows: TGTGCCAGCAGCCAAGGATTTCTTGTCTCCTATAATTCACCCCTCCACTTT.

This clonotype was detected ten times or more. The CDR3 spells CAWSQGPQYF. CDR3 coding DNA: TGTGCCTGGAGTCAAGGACCCCAGTACTTC. The J gene is TRBJ2-5, the V gene TRBV30, with D unresolved. The V gene's germline CDR1 is GTSNPN and CDR2 SVGIG (reference sequence). This CDR3 comprises 10 residues. V shed 2 bases and J shed 9 bases, with 7 bases lying between them.

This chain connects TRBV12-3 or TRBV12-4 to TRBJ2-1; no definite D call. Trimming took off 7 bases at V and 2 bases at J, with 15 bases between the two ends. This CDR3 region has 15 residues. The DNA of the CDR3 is TGTGCCAGCACCATCTCGAGCGACCCCTACAATGAGCAGTTCTTC. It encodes CASTISSDPYNEQFF.

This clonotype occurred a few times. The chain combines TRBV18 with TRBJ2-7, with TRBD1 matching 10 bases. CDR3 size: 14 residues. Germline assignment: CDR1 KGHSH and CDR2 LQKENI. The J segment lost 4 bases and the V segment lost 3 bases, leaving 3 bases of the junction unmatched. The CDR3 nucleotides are TGTGCCAGCTCACCGGACAGGGGGGAATACGAGCAGTACTTC. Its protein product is CASSPDRGEYEQYF. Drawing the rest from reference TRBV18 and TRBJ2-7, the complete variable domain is NAGVMQNPRHLVRRRGQEARLRCSPMKGHSHVYWYRQLPEEGLKFMVYLQKENIIDESGMPKERFSAEFPKEGPSILRIQQVVRGDSAAYFCASSPDRGEYEQYFGPGTRLTVT.

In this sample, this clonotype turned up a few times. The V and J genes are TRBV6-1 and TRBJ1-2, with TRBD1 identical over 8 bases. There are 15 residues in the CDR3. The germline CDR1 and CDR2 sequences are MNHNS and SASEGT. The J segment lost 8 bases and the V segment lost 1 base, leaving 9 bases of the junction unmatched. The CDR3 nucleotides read TGTGCCAGCAGTGAAGAGACAGGGGCCATGGGGGGCTACACCTTC. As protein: CASSEETGAMGGYTF.

CDR3 sequence (DNA): TGTGCCAGCAGTAAAATTAGCGGGGGCGCAACCGATGAGCAGTTCTTC. Amino acids: CASSKISGGATDEQFF. The chain links TRBV2 to TRBJ2-1, with 9 bases identical to TRBD2. Germline-derived CDR1 and CDR2 are SNHLY and FYNNEI. V lost 5 bases, J lost 8 bases, and 13 bases stayed unmatched. The CDR3 spans 16 residues.

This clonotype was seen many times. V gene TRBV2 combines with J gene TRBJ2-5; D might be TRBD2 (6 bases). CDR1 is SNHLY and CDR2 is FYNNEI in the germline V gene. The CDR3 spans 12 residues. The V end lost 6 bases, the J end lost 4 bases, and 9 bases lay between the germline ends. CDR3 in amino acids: CASREGPETQYF. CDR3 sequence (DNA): TGTGCCAGCAGGGAGGGCCCAGAGACCCAGTACTTC.

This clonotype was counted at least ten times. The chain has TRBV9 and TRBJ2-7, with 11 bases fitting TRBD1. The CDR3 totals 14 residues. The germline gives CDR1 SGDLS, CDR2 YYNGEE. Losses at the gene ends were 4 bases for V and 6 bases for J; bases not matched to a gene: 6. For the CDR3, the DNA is TGTGCCAGCAGCAACCGGGACAGGGGGGCCGAGCAGTACTTC. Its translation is CASSNRDRGAEQYF. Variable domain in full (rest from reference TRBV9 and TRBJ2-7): DSGVTQTPKHLITATGQRVTLRCSPRSGDLSVYWYQQSLDQGLQFLIQYYNGEERAKGNILERFSAQQFPDLHSELNLSSLELGDSALYFCASSNRDRGAEQYFGPGTRLTVT.

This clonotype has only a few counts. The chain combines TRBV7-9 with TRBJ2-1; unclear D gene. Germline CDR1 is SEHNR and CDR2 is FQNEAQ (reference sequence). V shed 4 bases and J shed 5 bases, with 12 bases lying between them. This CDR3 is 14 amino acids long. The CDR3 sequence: CASSYQTEDNEQFF. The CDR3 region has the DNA TGTGCCAGCAGCTACCAGACTGAGGACAATGAGCAGTTCTTC.

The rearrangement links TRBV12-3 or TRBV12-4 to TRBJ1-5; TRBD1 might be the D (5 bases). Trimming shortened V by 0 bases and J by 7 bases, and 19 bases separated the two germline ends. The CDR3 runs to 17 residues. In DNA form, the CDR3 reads TGTGCCAGCAGTTTAGCGCTAAGTGGGGCAGGGCGCCAGCCCCAGCATTTT. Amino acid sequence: CASSLALSGAGRQPQHF.

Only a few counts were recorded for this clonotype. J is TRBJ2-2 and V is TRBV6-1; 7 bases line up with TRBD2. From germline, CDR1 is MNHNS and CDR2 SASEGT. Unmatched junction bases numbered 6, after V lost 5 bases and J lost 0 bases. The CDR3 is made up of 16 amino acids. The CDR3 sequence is CASSQIGLANTGELFF. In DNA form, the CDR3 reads TGTGCCAGCAGTCAAATTGGACTAGCGAACACCGGGGAGCTGTTTTTT.

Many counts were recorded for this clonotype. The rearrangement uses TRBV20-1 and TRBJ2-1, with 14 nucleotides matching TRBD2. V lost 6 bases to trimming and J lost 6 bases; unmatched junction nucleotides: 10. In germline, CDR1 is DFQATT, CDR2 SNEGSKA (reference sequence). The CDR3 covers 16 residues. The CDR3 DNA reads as TGCAGTGCAGAGACTAGCGGGAGGGGGTGGGGCAATGAGCAGTTCTTC. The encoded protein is CSAETSGRGWGNEQFF.

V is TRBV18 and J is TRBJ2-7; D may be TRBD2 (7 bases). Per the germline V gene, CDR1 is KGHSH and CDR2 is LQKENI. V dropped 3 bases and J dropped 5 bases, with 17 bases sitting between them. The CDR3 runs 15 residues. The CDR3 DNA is TGTGCCAGCTCACCGGGGACTACAGGGACGGACGAGCAGTACTTC. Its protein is CASSPGTTGTDEQYF.

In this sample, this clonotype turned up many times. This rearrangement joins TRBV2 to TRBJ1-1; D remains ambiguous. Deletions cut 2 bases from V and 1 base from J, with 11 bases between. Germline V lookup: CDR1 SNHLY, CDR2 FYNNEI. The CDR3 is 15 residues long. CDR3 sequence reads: CASSERPWANTEAFF. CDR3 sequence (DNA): TGTGCCAGCAGTGAAAGGCCTTGGGCGAACACTGAAGCTTTCTTT.

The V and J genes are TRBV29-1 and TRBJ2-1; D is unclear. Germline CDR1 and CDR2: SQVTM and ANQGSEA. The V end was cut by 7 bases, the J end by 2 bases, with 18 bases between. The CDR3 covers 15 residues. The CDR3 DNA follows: TGCAGCGCAAACACTTGGGCAGACCCCTACAATGAGCAGTTCTTC. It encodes CSANTWADPYNEQFF.

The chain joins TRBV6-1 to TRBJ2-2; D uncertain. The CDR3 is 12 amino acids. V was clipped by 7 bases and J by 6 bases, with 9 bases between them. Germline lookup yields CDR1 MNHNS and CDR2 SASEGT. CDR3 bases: TGTGCCAGCATTACCCGGTCCGGGGAGCTGTTTTTT. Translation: CASITRSGELFF.

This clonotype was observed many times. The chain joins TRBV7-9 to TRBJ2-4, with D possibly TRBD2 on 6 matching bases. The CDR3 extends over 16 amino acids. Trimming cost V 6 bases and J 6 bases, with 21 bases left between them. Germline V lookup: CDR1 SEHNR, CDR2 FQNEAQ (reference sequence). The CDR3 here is CASSLGWDSTINIQYF. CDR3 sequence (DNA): TGTGCCAGCAGTCTAGGGTGGGACTCCACTATAAACATTCAGTACTTC.

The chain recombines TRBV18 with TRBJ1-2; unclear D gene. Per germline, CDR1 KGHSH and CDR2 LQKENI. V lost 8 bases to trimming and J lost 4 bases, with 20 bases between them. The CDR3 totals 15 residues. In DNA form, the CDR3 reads TGTGCCAGCAGCGTAGCGGAGGCAGACACCTATGGCTACACCTTC. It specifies CASSVAEADTYGYTF. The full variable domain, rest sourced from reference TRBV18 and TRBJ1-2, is NAGVMQNPRHLVRRRGQEARLRCSPMKGHSHVYWYRQLPEEGLKFMVYLQKENIIDESGMPKERFSAEFPKEGPSILRIQQVVRGDSAAYFCASSVAEADTYGYTFGSGTRLTVV.